These 13 T cell receptor beta chains came from one sample sequenced in a study of blood T cell repertoires in COVID-19. Clones were sequenced by immunoSEQ multiplex PCR, and TCRdb holds only the in-frame ones, with some missing. The sample lists some 300,000 clones, over 75% occurring once. Sequencing input: PBMCs or T cells enriched from blood (not recorded which). These TCRs come from a woman in her twenties or thirties who had recovered from COVID-19.

The rearrangement uses TRBV7-2 and TRBJ1-3; TRBD1 agrees at 11 bases. Trimming at V came to 2 bases and at J to 2 bases, leaving 2 bases not matched to a gene. The CDR3 loop spans 16 amino acids. From germline, CDR1 is SGHTA and CDR2 FQGNSA. CDR3 sequence reads: CASSLPGQGAGNTIYF. CDR3 bases: TGTGCCAGCAGCTTACCGGGACAGGGGGCTGGAAACACCATATATTTT.

The chain couples TRBV2 to TRBJ1-5, with D unresolved. This CDR3 spans 13 amino acids. With 2 bases removed from V and 6 bases from J, the gap between germline ends came to 8 bases. Germline-derived CDR1 and CDR2 are SNHLY and FYNNEI. CDR3 region: CASSERGFQPQHF. The CDR3 DNA sequence: TGTGCCAGCAGTGAAAGAGGTTTTCAGCCCCAGCATTTT.

The V and J genes are TRBV6-5 and TRBJ1-2, with 8 bases lining up with TRBD1. The CDR3 is 14 residues long. Germline V gene lookup returns CDR1 MNHEY and CDR2 SVGAGI. With 1 base clipped from V and 6 bases from J, the junction kept 4 bases outside the gene matches. CDR3 bases: TGTGCCAGCAGTTACTTCAGGGGGCGGAATGGCTACACCTTC. The encoded protein is CASSYFRGRNGYTF.

The chain combines TRBV27 with TRBJ1-2; 11 positions agree with TRBD1. Germline CDR1 is MNHEY and CDR2 is SMNVEV (reference sequence). V was pared by 2 bases and J by 4 bases, with 3 bases of the junction left unmatched. The CDR3 is 15 residues long. The CDR3 is CASSLGGQGGYGYTF. The CDR3 DNA is TGTGCCAGCAGTTTAGGGGGACAGGGGGGCTATGGCTACACCTTC.

The chain links TRBV7-2 to TRBJ2-1; D is ambiguous. The CDR3 runs 12 residues. Germline V gives CDR1 SGHTA, CDR2 FQGNSA. V lost 5 bases to trimming and J lost 7 bases, with 9 bases between them. Here the CDR3 reads CASSAERNEQFF. Written as DNA, the CDR3 is TGTGCCAGCAGCGCCGAACGGAATGAGCAGTTCTTC. The whole variable domain, remainder taken from reference TRBV7-2 and TRBJ2-1, is GAGVSQSPSNKVTEKGKDVELRCDPISGHTALYWYRQSLGQGLEFLIYFQGNSAPDKSGLPSDRFSAERTGGSVSTLTIQRTQQEDSAVYLCASSAERNEQFFGPGTRLTVL.

The chain joins TRBV6-4 to TRBJ2-2, with 8 bases that match TRBD2. V gave up 6 bases and J gave up 3 bases; unmatched junction bases: 3. CDR1 and CDR2 from the germline V gene are MRHNA and SNTAGT. CDR3 size: 14 residues. In DNA, the CDR3 is TGTGCCAGCAGACGGGAGGGCCACACCGGGGAGCTGTTTTTT. Translating it yields CASRREGHTGELFF.

The chain joins TRBV28 to TRBJ2-7; the D is unclear. Germline CDR1 is MDHEN and CDR2 is SYDVKM. This CDR3 has 14 residues. Deletions cut 3 bases from V and 4 bases from J, with 13 bases between. CDR3 amino acids: CASSFVGSGYEQYF. CDR3 sequence (DNA): TGTGCCAGCAGTTTCGTCGGCTCGGGTTACGAGCAGTACTTC.

The CDR3 nucleotides read TGTGCCAGCAGCTTAGGACTAGCGGGAGGGCTCGGGACCCAGTACTTC. Its translation: CASSLGLAGGLGTQYF. The chain recombines TRBV13 with TRBJ2-5, with 13 bases matching TRBD2. V gave up 0 bases and J gave up 7 bases; unmatched junction bases: 5. This CDR3 is built from 16 residues. Looked up from germline, CDR1 is PRHDT and CDR2 is FYEKMQ (reference sequence).

The CDR3 coding sequence is TGTGCCAGCAGCGCCGGGACAGCCCTCTATGGCTACACCTTC. Translation gives CASSAGTALYGYTF. V usage is TRBV9 and J usage is TRBJ1-2; 7 bases map to TRBD1. Trimming cost V 3 bases and J 4 bases; bases outside gene matches: 6. Germline lookup yields CDR1 SGDLS and CDR2 YYNGEE. The CDR3 sequence is 14 residues long.

The chain employs TRBV2 and TRBJ1-5, with D possibly TRBD1 on 6 matching bases. The CDR3 is 15 residues long. V lost 4 bases and J 10 bases, leaving 20 bases between the germline ends. CDR1 is SNHLY, CDR2 FYNNEI, per germline. The CDR3 reads CASSGRGAGGEPQHF. CDR3 DNA sequence: TGTGCCAGCAGTGGGCGGGGGGCTGGAGGGGAACCCCAGCATTTT.

V and J are TRBV29-1 and TRBJ1-5; D is undetermined. This CDR3 spans 13 amino acids. The V gene lost 3 bases and the J gene lost 4 bases, with 10 bases spanning the gap. Germline assignment: CDR1 SQVTM and CDR2 ANQGSEA. The CDR3 here is CSVEYAVNQPQHF. CDR3 sequence (DNA): TGCAGCGTTGAGTACGCGGTAAATCAGCCCCAGCATTTT.

This clone was recorded once. In the same sample, other DNA sequences code for this CDR3. This rearrangement joins TRBV5-1 to TRBJ1-1; no definite D call. From germline, CDR1 is SGHRS and CDR2 YFSETQ. The length of the CDR3 is 14 residues. Trimming left V 0 bases short and J 1 base short, with 7 bases between. CDR3 bases: TGCGCCAGCAGCTTGGAAGGAGGGAACACTGAAGCTTTCTTT. It codes for CASSLEGGNTEAFF.

This clone was found once. The rearrangement joins TRBV7-9 to TRBJ2-1; tentative D call: TRBD2 (7 bases). Between the trimmed V and J ends, which lost 6 bases and 2 bases, there was a span of 14 bases. Germline CDR1 reads SEHNR; CDR2 reads FQNEAQ (reference sequence). This CDR3 region has 15 residues. The CDR3, as DNA: TGTGCCAGCAGTGGCGGGGGCCCGACCTACAATGAGCAGTTCTTC. Protein sequence: CASSGGGPTYNEQFF.